This T cell receptor (beta chain) appears in the sequencing data of a study of cytomegalovirus exposure and HLA in healthy donors. Study-level background: The Caucasian-associated ancestry cluster contained about four fifths of the 398 genotyped donors. Findings of the study overall: Among the sequence variants, a highly shared cluster was likely an artifact of sequencing. Common viral pathogens seemed to be connected with several of the most significant clusters, according to a later analysis. Some segments of the V type, notably TRBV6-2 and TRBV6-3, were excluded as indistinguishable.

This clone appeared a few times. Its antigen is not identified. The study ran its PCR with 60 Vbeta and 13 Jbeta primers. Measured with immunoSEQ multiplex PCR; TCRdb has only the in-frame clones, and not every one. Counted here are over 200,000 clones, 77% occurring once; the ten biggest clones make up roughly 2.5%. V was clipped by 5 bases and J by 0 bases, with 13 bases between them. Germline CDR1 and CDR2: LNHNV and YYDKDF (reference sequence). CDR3 length: 16 amino acids. V and J are TRBV15 and TRBJ1-4; D possibly corresponds to TRBD1 (5 bases). What was sequenced was PBMCs. This sequence originates from an older woman in good health and CMV-seropositive. The CDR3 loop reads CATSGGPGATNEKLFF. The DNA for the CDR3 is TGTGCCACCAGCGGTGGGCCGGGGGCAACTAATGAAAAACTGTTTTTT.